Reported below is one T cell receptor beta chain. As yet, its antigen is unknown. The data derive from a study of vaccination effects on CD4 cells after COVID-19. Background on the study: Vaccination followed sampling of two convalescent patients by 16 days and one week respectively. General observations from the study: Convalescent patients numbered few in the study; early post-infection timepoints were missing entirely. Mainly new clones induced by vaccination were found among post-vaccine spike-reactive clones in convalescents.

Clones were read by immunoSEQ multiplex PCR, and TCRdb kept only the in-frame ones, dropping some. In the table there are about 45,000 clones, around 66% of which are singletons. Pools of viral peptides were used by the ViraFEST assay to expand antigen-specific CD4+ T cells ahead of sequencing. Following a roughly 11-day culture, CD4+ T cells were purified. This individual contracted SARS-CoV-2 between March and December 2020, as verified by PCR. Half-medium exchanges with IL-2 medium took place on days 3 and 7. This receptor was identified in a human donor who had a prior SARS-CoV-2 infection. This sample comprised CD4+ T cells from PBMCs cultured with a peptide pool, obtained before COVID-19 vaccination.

The CDR3 DNA is TGTGCCACCAGCAGAGATGACGGACGCCGCGAGCAGTACTTC. This encodes CATSRDDGRREQYF. The V call is TRBV15, the J call TRBJ2-7; no clear D. Germline loops: CDR1 LNHNV, CDR2 YYDKDF (reference sequence). Trimming cost V 0 bases and J 6 bases, with 12 bases left between them. This CDR3 has 14 residues. Complete variable domain (other parts from reference TRBV15 and TRBJ2-7): DAMVIQNPRYQVTQFGKPVTLSCSQTLNHNVMYWYQQKSSQAPKLLFHYYDKDFNNEADTPDNFQSRRPNTSFCFLDIRSPGLGDTAMYLCATSRDDGRREQYFGPGTRLTVT.